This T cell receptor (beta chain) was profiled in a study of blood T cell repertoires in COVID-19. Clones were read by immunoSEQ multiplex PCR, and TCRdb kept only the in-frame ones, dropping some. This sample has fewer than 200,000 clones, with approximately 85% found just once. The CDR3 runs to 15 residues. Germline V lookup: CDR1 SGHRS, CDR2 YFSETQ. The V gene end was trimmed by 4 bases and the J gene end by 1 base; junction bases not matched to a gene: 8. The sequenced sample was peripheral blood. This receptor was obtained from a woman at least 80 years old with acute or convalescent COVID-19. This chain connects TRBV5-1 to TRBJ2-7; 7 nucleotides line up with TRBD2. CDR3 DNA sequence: TGCGCCAGCAGCACCCTGGGGGGGTTATCCTACGAGCAGTACTTC. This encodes CASSTLGGLSYEQYF.